The clone carrying this T cell receptor (beta chain) has only one observation. In the same sample, other DNA sequences code for this CDR3. Sequencing of each sample assayed roughly 9.8 x 10^4 TCR templates. Clones were sequenced by immunoSEQ multiplex PCR, and TCRdb holds only the in-frame ones, with some missing. Of about 75,000 clones listed, around 93% are singletons. The data stem from a study of siplizumab effects on memory and regulatory T cells. The V gene's germline CDR1 is SNHLY and CDR2 FYNNEI. V lost 0 bases, J lost 5 bases, and 10 bases lay in between. This CDR3 is built from 14 residues. The TCR comes from a human donor in good health. This chain joins TRBV2 and TRBJ2-5; D is possibly TRBD2 (7 bases). Specimen: CD8+ T cells sorted from blood. The CDR3 DNA sequence: TGTGCCAGCAGTGAAGCGGGGGGGCTGGAGACCCAGTACTTC. Its translation: CASSEAGGLETQYF.